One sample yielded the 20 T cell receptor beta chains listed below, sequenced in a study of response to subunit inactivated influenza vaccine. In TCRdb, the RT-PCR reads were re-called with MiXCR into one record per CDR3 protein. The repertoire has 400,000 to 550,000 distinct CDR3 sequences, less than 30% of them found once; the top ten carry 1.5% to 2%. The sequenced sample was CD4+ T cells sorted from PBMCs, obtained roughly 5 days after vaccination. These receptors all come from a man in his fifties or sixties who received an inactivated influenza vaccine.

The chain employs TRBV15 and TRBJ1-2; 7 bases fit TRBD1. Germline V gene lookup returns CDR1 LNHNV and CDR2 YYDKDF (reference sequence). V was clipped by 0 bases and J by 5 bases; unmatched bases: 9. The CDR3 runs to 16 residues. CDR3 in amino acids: CATSRDQGGRPYGYTF. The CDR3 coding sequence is TGTGCCACCAGCAGAGATCAGGGGGGCCGGCCTTATGGCTACACCTTC.

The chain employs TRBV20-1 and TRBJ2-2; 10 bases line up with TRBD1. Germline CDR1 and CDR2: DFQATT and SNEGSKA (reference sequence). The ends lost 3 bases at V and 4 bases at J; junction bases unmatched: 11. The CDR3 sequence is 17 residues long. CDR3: CSASPMGQGTPTGELFF. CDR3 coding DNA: TGCAGTGCTAGTCCTATGGGACAGGGGACACCCACCGGGGAGCTGTTTTTT.

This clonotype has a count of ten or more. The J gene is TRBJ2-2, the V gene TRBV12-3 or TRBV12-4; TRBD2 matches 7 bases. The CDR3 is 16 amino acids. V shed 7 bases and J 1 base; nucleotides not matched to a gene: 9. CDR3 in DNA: TGTGCCAGCATGGAGGCCGGGAGGTGGAACACCGGGGAGCTGTTTTTT. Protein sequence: CASMEAGRWNTGELFF.

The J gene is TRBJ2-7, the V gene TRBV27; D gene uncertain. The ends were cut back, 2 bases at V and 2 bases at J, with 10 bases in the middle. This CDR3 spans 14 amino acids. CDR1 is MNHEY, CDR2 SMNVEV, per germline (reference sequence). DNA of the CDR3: TGTGCCAGCAGTTTAGTGGCAGGTCCCTACGAGCAGTACTTC. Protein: CASSLVAGPYEQYF.

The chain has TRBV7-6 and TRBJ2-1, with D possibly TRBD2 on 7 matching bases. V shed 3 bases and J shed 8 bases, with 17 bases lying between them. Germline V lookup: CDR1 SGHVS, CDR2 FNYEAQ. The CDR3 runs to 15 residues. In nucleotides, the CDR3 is TGTGCCAGCAGCTTGGGAGGGGGAGGTTTGTATGAGCAGTTCTTC. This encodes CASSLGGGGLYEQFF.

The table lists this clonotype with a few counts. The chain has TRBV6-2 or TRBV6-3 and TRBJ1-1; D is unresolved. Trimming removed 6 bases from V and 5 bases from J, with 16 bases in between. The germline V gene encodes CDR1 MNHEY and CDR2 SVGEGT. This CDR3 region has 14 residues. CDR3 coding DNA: TGTGCCAGCAGCAGTAGTGGGGTCTGGACTGAAGCTTTCTTT. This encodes CASSSSGVWTEAFF.

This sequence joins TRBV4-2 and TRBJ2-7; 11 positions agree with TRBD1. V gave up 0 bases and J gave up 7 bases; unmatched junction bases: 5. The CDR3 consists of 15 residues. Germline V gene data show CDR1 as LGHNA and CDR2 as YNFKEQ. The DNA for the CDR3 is TGTGCCAGCAGCCAAGATGGACAGGGGGCGGGAGAGCAGTACTTC. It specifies CASSQDGQGAGEQYF.

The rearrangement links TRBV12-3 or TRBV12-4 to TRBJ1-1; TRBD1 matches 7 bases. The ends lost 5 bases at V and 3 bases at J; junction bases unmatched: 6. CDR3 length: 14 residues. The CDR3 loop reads CASSKGQADTEAFF. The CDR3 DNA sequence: TGTGCCAGCAGTAAAGGACAGGCGGACACTGAAGCTTTCTTT.

The chain's CDR3 is CAISVSEDNEQFF. CDR3 nucleotides: TGTGCCATCAGTGTTAGTGAGGACAATGAGCAGTTCTTC. The V and J genes are TRBV10-3 and TRBJ2-1, with D hard to call. The V and J ends lost 4 bases and 5 bases respectively, with 9 bases between them. CDR3 length: 13 residues. Germline loops: CDR1 ENHRY, CDR2 SYGVKD.

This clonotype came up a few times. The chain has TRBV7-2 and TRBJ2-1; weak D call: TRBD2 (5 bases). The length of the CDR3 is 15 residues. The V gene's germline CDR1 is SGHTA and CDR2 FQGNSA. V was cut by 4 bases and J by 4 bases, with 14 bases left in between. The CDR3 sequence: CASSSTRRGYNEQFF. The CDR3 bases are TGTGCCAGCAGCTCTACTAGGCGAGGGTACAATGAGCAGTTCTTC.

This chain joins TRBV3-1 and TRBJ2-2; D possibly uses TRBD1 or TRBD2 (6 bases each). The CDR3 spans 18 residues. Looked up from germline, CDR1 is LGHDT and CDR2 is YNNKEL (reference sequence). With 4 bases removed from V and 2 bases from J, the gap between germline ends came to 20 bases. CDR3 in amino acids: CASSLHARRGLNTGELFF. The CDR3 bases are TGTGCCAGCAGCCTTCACGCGAGACGGGGGCTAAACACCGGGGAGCTGTTTTTT.

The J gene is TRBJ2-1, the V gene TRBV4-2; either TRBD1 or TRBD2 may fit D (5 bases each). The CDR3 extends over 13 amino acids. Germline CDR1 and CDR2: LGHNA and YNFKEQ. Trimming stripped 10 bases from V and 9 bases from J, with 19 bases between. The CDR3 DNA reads TGTGCCACCGGGGCTAACCCCGCTGGTGAGCAGTTCTTC. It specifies CATGANPAGEQFF.

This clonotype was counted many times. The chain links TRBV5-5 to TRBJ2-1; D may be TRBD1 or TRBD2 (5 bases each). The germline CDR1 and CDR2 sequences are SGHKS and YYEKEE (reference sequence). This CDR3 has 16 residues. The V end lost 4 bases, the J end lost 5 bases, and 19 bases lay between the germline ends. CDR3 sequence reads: CASSPPPLGVDNEQFF. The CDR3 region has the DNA TGTGCCAGCAGCCCCCCCCCGCTGGGGGTTGACAATGAGCAGTTCTTC.

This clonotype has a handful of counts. As DNA, the CDR3 is TGTGCCATCCTACGGACAGGGGCGGAAAAACTGTTTTTT. Translated: CAILRTGAEKLFF. This chain connects TRBV28 to TRBJ1-4; 9 bases are a match to TRBD1. Germline CDR1 is MDHEN and CDR2 is SYDVKM. The V and J ends lost 10 bases and 8 bases, in that order; junction bases with no gene match: 8. This CDR3 is 13 amino acids long. Full variable domain (outside the CDR3, taken from reference TRBV28 and TRBJ1-4): DVKVTQSSRYLVKRTGEKVFLECVQDMDHENMFWYRQDPGLGLRLIYFSYDVKMKEKGDIPEGYSVSREKKERFSLILESASTNQTSMYLCAILRTGAEKLFFGSGTQLSVL.

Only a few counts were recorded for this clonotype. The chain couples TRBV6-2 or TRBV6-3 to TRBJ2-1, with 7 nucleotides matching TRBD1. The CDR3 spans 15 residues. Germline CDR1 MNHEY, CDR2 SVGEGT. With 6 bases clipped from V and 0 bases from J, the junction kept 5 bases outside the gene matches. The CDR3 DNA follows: TGTGCCAGCAGAAGGACAGGTAGCTCCTACAATGAGCAGTTCTTC. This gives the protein CASRRTGSSYNEQFF.

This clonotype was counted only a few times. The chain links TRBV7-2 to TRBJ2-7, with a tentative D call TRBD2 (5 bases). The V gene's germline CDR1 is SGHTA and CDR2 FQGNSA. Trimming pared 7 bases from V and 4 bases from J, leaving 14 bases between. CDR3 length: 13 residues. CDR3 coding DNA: TGTGCCAGCACCACCCGAGGGCTATACGAGCAGTACTTC. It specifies CASTTRGLYEQYF.

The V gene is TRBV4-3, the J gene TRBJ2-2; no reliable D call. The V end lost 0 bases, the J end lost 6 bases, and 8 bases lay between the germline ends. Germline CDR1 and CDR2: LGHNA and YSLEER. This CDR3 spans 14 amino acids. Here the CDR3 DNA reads TGCGCCAGCAGCCAAGAGGTGGGGTCCGGGGAGCTGTTTTTT. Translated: CASSQEVGSGELFF.

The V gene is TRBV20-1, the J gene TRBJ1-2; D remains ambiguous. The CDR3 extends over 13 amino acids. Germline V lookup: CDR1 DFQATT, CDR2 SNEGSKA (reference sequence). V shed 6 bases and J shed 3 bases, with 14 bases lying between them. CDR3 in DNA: TGCAGTGCCCCAGTGGGAGCCGACTATGGCTACACCTTC. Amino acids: CSAPVGADYGYTF.

The CDR3 here is CASSAIERERYEQYF. In nucleotides, the CDR3 is TGTGCCAGCAGCGCCATAGAGCGGGAGCGCTACGAGCAGTACTTC. The chain couples TRBV27 to TRBJ2-7; 8 positions match TRBD2. This CDR3 contains 15 residues. Germline values: CDR1 MNHEY, CDR2 SMNVEV (reference sequence). V was clipped by 6 bases and J by 3 bases; unmatched bases: 10.

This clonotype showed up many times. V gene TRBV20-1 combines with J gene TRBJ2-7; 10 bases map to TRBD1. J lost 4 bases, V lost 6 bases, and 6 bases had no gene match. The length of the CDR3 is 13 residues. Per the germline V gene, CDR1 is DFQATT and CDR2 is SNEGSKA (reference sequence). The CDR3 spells CSAPGQGLYEQYF. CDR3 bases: TGCAGTGCACCGGGACAGGGGCTTTACGAGCAGTACTTC.